The clone carrying this T cell receptor beta chain has just one count. Data came from immunoSEQ multiplex PCR; TCRdb stores just in-frame clones and leaves some out. The profile shows 200,000 to 300,000 clones, roughly 90% of them singletons. This record belongs to a study of blood T cell repertoires in COVID-19. Study context: Sources were T cells, B-cell-depleted T cells, or PBMCs; the material itself was cDNA or gDNA.

Residents of under 25 US areas, aged roughly 18 to 95 years, made up the participants. Clinical history reported by participants formed the basis on which cohorts were assigned. With 10 bases removed from V and 4 bases from J, the gap between germline ends came to 16 bases. The CDR3 is 13 amino acids. The chain employs TRBV12-3 or TRBV12-4 and TRBJ1-1; D uncertain. Sequenced: PBMCs or T cells enriched from blood (not recorded which). This TCR derives from a man aged 35 to 55 who had recovered from COVID-19. CDR3: CATKGGYPTEAFF. CDR3 in DNA: TGTGCCACCAAAGGAGGGTATCCCACTGAAGCTTTCTTT.